Listed here are 10 T cell receptor beta chains from one sample, sequenced in a study of cytomegalovirus exposure and HLA in healthy donors. This PCR relied on a set of 60 Vbeta primers and 13 Jbeta primers. Profiled with immunoSEQ multiplex PCR; TCRdb holds only in-frame clones, not every one. The sample has tens of thousands of clones, around 80% seen once; the top ten hold 7% to 10%. What was sequenced was PBMCs. These receptor sequences come from a man aged 25-45 years in good health and CMV-seropositive.

This clone was picked up one time. The V call is TRBV5-1, the J call TRBJ2-3; D not resolved. The CDR3 has 11 amino acids. Germline V lookup: CDR1 SGHRS, CDR2 YFSETQ. With 2 bases removed from V and 6 bases from J, the gap between germline ends came to 4 bases. The chain's CDR3 is CASSLADTQYF. As DNA, the CDR3 is TGCGCCAGCAGCTTAGCTGATACGCAGTATTTT.

This chain links TRBV5-6 with TRBJ2-3; 7 bases line up with TRBD1. From germline, CDR1 is SGHDT and CDR2 YYEEEE. This CDR3 has 15 residues. The ends lost 3 bases at V and 1 base at J; junction bases unmatched: 5. The DNA for the CDR3 is TGTGCCAGCAGCTACAGGGGAAGGGGCACAGATACGCAGTATTTT. Translated, it gives CASSYRGRGTDTQYF. Drawing the rest from reference TRBV5-6 and TRBJ2-3, the complete variable domain is DAGVTQSPTHLIKTRGQQVTLRCSPKSGHDTVSWYQQALGQGPQFIFQYYEEEERQRGNFPDRFSGHQFPNYSSELNVNALLLGDSALYLCASSYRGRGTDTQYFGPGTRLTVL.

A remark on this clone: Other DNA sequences within the sample encode an identical CDR3. V is TRBV9 and J is TRBJ2-3, with D perhaps matching TRBD2 (6 bases). The V gene's germline CDR1 is SGDLS and CDR2 YYNGEE. The CDR3 runs 14 residues. The ends were cut back, 2 bases at V and 0 bases at J, with 7 bases in the middle. The CDR3 bases are TGTGCCAGCAGCGTCGCGGGGAGCACAGATACGCAGTATTTT. Protein sequence: CASSVAGSTDTQYF.

The rearrangement links TRBV27 to TRBJ1-1; possibly TRBD1 for D (6 bases). The V gene lost 8 bases and the J gene lost 1 base, with 23 bases spanning the gap. The germline V gene encodes CDR1 MNHEY and CDR2 SMNVEV (reference sequence). The length of the CDR3 is 17 residues. CDR3 residues: CASRSLEAGQGNTEAFF. CDR3 sequence (DNA): TGTGCCAGCCGAAGCCTTGAAGCGGGACAAGGGAACACTGAAGCTTTCTTT.

This chain connects TRBV5-1 to TRBJ1-2, with a possible D match to TRBD1 (6 bases). V lost 4 bases and J lost 0, with 16 bases in between. This CDR3 has 16 amino acids. The germline CDR1 and CDR2 sequences are SGHRS and YFSETQ. The CDR3 region is CASSLRQAVSNYGYTF. The DNA of the CDR3 is TGCGCCAGCAGCCTAAGACAGGCCGTTTCTAACTATGGCTACACCTTC.

The V call is TRBV9, the J call TRBJ1-2, with 8 bases lining up with TRBD1. J was trimmed by 5 bases and V by 5 bases; bases with no gene match: 5. This CDR3 spans 13 amino acids. CDR1 is SGDLS and CDR2 is YYNGEE in the germline V gene. The CDR3 here is CASRGTGPYGYTF. In DNA form, the CDR3 reads TGTGCCAGCAGGGGGACAGGACCTTATGGCTACACCTTC.

In regard to this clone: An end of the junction does not agree with germline; a read error may underlie this. V and J are TRBV6-1 and TRBJ1-2, with D possibly being TRBD1 (5 bases). CDR1 MNHNS and CDR2 SASEGT come from the germline V gene. This CDR3 has 14 amino acids. The DNA of the CDR3 is TGTGCCAGCGGTGATGGTACAGGCTTCTATGGCTACACCTTC. Protein: CASGDGTGFYGYTF.

This chain connects TRBV19 to TRBJ2-7; D may be TRBD1 (6 bases). Trimming removed 6 bases at V and 4 bases at J, with 10 bases between. In germline, CDR1 is LNHDA, CDR2 SQIVND (reference sequence). The CDR3 is made up of 12 amino acids. CDR3 in amino acids: CASSRTGYEQYF. DNA for the CDR3: TGTGCCAGTAGCCGAACAGGGTACGAGCAGTACTTC.

The chain employs TRBV7-9 and TRBJ1-5; D not certain. Germline lookup yields CDR1 SEHNR and CDR2 FQNEAQ (reference sequence). Between the trimmed V and J ends, which lost 2 bases and 0 bases, there was a span of 5 bases. The CDR3 covers 14 residues. For the CDR3, the DNA is TGTGCCAGCAGCTTATCTCTTAGCAATCAGCCCCAGCATTTT. This codes for CASSLSLSNQPQHF.

The chain links TRBV29-1 to TRBJ2-2, with TRBD1 matching over 10 bases. The germline gives CDR1 SQVTM, CDR2 ANQGSEA. J lost 6 bases, V lost 6 bases, and 10 bases had no gene match. This CDR3 comprises 15 residues. The CDR3 loop is CSVRRDRGSAGELFF. In DNA form, the CDR3 reads TGCAGCGTCAGAAGGGACAGGGGATCCGCCGGGGAGCTGTTTTTT.